Described below is a single T cell receptor beta chain sequence and its context. The antigen this receptor binds is unknown. It has no much larger one-base neighbor in the sample; base qualities were not kept. According to the germline V gene, CDR1 reads MNHEY and CDR2 reads SVGAGI. Counted from cysteine to phenylalanine, this CDR3 has 15 amino acids. Just CDR3 DNA is preserved here, 45 bases in frame from base 1. The V and J ends are trimmed by 6 bases and 0 bases, leaving 11 bases between them. The data were taken from a study of T cell repertoires in aging, cancer and after chemotherapy (dated by TCRdb to about 2019). About the investigation overall: Donors spanned six age groups from 30 or younger to 70 or older, with at least three individuals per group. To look at immunoaging and at how T cells reconstitute after chemotherapy, the study profiled TCR beta repertoires in peripheral blood from both healthy donors and cancer patients. Millions of TCR reads were contained in the full dataset. A cohort of under 250 cancer patients (approximately 92 with hematological and 124 with solid cancers) was assembled, and around 100 healthy donors were included as a reference group. Control TCR repertoires from healthy donors were recorded over several months to years, and clear clonal overlap was observed across re-sampling.

Multiplex touch-down PCR with a mixed TRB-A/B primer pool was used to amplify rearranged TRB sequences covering the V, D and J segments. Illumina adapters and sample indices were attached to the amplicons in two consecutive PCR reactions using Phusion HS II polymerase. Amplicons were gel-purified with the NucleoSpin Gel and PCR Clean-up kit, then checked with Qubit and an Agilent 2100 Bioanalyzer. Libraries were sequenced on an Illumina MiSeq using 600-cycle, single-indexed, paired-end runs. Processing in the source paper ran as follows. MiXCR versions 2.12 and 3.0.5 were used to process TRB sequences. Each unique CDR3 nucleotide sequence counted as one clone, and only productive sequences with at least two reads were retained. The repertoire metrics were Shannon diversity, evenness, clonality (defined as one minus evenness), and alpha-parameterized diversity profiles covering alpha 0 to 5. Generation probabilities of clones in paired pre- and post-chemotherapy samples were computed with the IGoR algorithm. The raw public data were reprocessed by TCRdb itself: fastp quality trimming at Q25, MiXCR clonotype calling, in-frame beta chains only. Each entry merges the rows of one CDR3 protein and shows their most common DNA and genes. TCRdb's processing, not the authors', yielded these V and J calls. The sample table records 9,500 or so distinct CDR3 sequences; around 33% of these occur just once. Clones ranked in the top ten supply 2.8% of the sample.

General study outcomes and caveats: Compared with age-matched healthy donors, untreated patients with either hematological or solid cancers had significantly lower TCR diversity in the blood along with higher clonality. In healthy donors, the decline in TCR diversity with age was mainly explained by loss of richness, whereas in cancer patients loss of evenness was also found to contribute. The authors noted that the repertoire data do not allow conclusions about immunological memory after chemotherapy. An increase in median generation probability over the chemotherapy interval was observed in both cancer cohorts, suggesting that the repertoire was reconstituted through rebound thymic output.

TCR beta rearrangements were amplified from genomic DNA extracted from peripheral blood rather than from sorted cells or RNA. The material sequenced was blood. The chain couples TRBV6-5 to TRBJ2-2, with a weak D call of TRBD1 (6 bases match). The receptor was derived from a human donor in good health. The DNA sequence reads TGTGCCAGCAGAGTGACAGGTTCGAACACCGGGGAGCTGTTTTTT. Its coded protein is CASRVTGSNTGELFF.